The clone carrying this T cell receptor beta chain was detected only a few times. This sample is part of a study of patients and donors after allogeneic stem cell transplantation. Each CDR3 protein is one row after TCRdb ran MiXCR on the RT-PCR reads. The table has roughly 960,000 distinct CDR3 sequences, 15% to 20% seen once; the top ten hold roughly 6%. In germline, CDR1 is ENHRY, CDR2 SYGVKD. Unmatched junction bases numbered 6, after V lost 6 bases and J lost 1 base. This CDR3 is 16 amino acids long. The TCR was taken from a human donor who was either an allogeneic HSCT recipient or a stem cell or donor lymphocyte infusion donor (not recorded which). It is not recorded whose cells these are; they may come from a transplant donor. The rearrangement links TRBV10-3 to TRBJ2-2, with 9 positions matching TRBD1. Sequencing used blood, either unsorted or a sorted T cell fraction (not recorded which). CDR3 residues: CAIRWTGEGNTGELFF. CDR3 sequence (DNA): TGTGCCATCAGGTGGACAGGGGAAGGGAACACCGGGGAGCTGTTTTTT.